The entry below gives a single TCR beta chain sequence along with its context. Its antigen remains unidentified. Base qualities are missing; no much larger clone stands one base away. V is trimmed back by 3 bases and J by 2 bases, and the junction contains 5 bases that no gene match accounts for. Counted from cysteine to phenylalanine, this CDR3 has 16 amino acids. Only the CDR3 portion is preserved as DNA: 48 bases, with reading frame beginning at the first base. The germline V gene encodes CDR1 SGHAT and CDR2 FQNNGV. The library came from 5' RACE. Instrument used: NextSeq 500. The TCR library protocol attached unique molecular identifiers to individual cDNA molecules to correct for sequencing error and PCR bias. Both TCR alpha and beta chains were sequenced, and tight co-correlation was observed between alpha and beta sequence abundances in each sample. On the authors' methods: V gene, J gene and CDR3 annotation of TCR sequences was performed with Decombinator V4. Expanded TCRs were defined as changing significantly between any two time points under a Poisson model with p below 0.0001. TCR abundances were normalised to the total number of TCRs sequenced per sample and were expressed as counts per million. TRAV1-2 paired with TRAJ12, TRAJ20 or TRAJ33 defined MAIT TCRs, while TRAV10 paired with TRAJ18 defined iNKT TCRs. A search of VDJdb, accessed on 1 November 2021, was run for TCRs annotated to CMV, EBV and SARS-CoV-2, with TCRs annotated for multiple antigens excluded. TCRdb took the public reads, trimmed them with fastp at Q25, ran MiXCR for clone calling and kept in-frame beta chains. Identical CDR3 protein sequences are pooled into one entry, listed with their most common genes and DNA. The V and J calls, along with clone size, are taken from TCRdb and not from the paper's own processing. This sample is represented by tens of thousands of distinct CDR3 sequences; around 19% of them were singletons. The ten most abundant clones make up roughly 8.2% of the sample.

The data belong to a study of early T cells in non-severe SARS-CoV-2 infection (dated by TCRdb to the early 2020s). Regarding the complete study: Because TCR sequencing was done on bulk RNA from unsorted whole blood, the alpha and beta chains could not be paired. General findings and caveats noted by the study authors: VDJdb matching was skewed toward anti-spike CD8 responses and likely underestimated virus-specific expansions, missing private and CD4 specificities.

The study was a case-control design nested within a healthcare worker cohort in London, UK, with weekly nasopharyngeal swab PCR tests and blood sampling. Healthcare workers were enrolled in the week of the UK lockdown, from 23 to 31 March 2020, and were followed every week for up to about 15 weeks. The clonotype originates from an adult who was a healthcare worker with PCR-confirmed SARS-CoV-2 infection or an uninfected control (not recorded which). The chain links TRBV11-2 with TRBJ2-5, and 11 bases in between align with TRBD2. The sample here was whole blood, taken at baseline. This receptor carries the CDR3 CASSFTSGGGQETQYF. The DNA reads as follows: TGTGCCAGCAGCTTCACTAGCGGGGGCGGACAAGAGACCCAGTACTTC.